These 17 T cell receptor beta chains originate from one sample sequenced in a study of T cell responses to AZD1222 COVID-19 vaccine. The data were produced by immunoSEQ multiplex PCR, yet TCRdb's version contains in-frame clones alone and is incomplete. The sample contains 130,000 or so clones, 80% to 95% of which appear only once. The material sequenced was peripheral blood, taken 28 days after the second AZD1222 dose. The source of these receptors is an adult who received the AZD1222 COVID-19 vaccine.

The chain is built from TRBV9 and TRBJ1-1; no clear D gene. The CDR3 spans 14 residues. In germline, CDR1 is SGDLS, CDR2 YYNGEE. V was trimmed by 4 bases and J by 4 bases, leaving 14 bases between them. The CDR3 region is CASSPRYVVTEAFF. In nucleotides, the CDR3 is TGTGCCAGCAGCCCAAGATATGTTGTCACTGAAGCTTTCTTT.

The CDR3 spells CASRKTSGGAYGELFF. For the CDR3, the DNA is TGTGCCAGCAGAAAAACTAGCGGGGGGGCCTACGGGGAGCTGTTTTTT. The chain uses TRBV7-8 and TRBJ2-2, with TRBD2 matching over 13 bases. V was pared by 6 bases and J by 7 bases, with 8 bases of the junction left unmatched. The CDR3 extends over 16 amino acids. Looked up from germline, CDR1 is SGHVS and CDR2 is FQNEAQ.

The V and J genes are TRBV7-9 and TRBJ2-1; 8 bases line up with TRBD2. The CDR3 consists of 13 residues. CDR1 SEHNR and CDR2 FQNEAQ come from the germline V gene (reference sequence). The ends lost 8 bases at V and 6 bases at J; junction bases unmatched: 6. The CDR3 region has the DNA TGTGCCAGCGAGAGGAGCGGGGGCAATGAGCAGTTCTTC. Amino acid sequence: CASERSGGNEQFF.

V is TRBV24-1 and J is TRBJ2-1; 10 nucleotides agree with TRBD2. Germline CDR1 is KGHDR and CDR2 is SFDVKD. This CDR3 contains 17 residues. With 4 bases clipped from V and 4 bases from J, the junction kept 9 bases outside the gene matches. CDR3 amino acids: CATSDPNSGRSYNEQFF. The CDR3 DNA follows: TGTGCCACCAGTGACCCGAATAGCGGGAGGTCTTACAATGAGCAGTTCTTC.

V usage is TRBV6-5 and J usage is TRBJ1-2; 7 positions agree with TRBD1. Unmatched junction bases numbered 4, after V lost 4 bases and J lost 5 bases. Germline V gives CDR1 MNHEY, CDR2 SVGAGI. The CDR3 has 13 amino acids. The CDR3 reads CASSWDSLYGYTF. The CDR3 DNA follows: TGTGCCAGCAGTTGGGACAGTCTTTATGGCTACACCTTC.

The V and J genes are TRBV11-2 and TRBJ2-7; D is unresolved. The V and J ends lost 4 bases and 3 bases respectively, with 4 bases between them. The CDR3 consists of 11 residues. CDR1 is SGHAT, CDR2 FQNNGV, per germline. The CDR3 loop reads CASSSYYEQYF. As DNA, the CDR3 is TGTGCCAGCAGCTCTTACTACGAGCAGTACTTC.

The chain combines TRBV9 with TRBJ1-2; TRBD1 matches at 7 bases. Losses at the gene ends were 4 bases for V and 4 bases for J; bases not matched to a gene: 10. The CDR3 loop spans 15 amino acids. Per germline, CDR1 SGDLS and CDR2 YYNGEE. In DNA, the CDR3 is TGTGCCAGCAGCCTGGGGGCAGGGGGGTTCTATGGCTACACCTTC. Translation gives CASSLGAGGFYGYTF.

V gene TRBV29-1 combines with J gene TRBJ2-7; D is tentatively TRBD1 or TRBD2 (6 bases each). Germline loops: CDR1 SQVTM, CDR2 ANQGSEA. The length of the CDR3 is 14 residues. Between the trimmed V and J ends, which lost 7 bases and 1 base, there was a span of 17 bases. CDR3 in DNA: TGCAGCGAGGGGAGACTAGACAGGTCCTACGAGCAGTACTTC. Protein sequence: CSEGRLDRSYEQYF.

The chain's CDR3 is CASSSGTSVYNEQFF. The CDR3 DNA is TGTGCCAGCAGCTCCGGGACTAGCGTCTACAATGAGCAGTTCTTC. The rearrangement links TRBV7-2 to TRBJ2-1; 10 bases are shared with TRBD2. Germline V lookup: CDR1 SGHTA, CDR2 FQGNSA. The CDR3 length is 15 residues. J was trimmed by 3 bases and V by 4 bases; bases with no gene match: 3.

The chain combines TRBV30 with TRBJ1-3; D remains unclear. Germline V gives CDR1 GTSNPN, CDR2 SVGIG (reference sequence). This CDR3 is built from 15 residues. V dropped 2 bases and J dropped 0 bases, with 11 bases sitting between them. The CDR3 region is CAWSRGEDSGNTIYF. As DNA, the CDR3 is TGTGCCTGGAGTCGTGGCGAAGACTCTGGAAACACCATATATTTT.

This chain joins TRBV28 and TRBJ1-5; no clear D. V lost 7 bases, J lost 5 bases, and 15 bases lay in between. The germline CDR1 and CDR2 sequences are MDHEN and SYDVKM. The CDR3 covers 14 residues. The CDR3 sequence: CASTSGAIYQPQHF. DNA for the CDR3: TGTGCCAGCACCTCTGGTGCGATTTATCAGCCCCAGCATTTT.

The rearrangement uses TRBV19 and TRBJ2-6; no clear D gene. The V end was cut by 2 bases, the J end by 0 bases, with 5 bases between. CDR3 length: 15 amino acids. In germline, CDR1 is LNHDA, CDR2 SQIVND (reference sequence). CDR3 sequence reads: CASSITPSGANVLTF. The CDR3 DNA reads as TGTGCCAGTAGTATAACCCCCTCTGGGGCCAACGTCCTGACTTTC.

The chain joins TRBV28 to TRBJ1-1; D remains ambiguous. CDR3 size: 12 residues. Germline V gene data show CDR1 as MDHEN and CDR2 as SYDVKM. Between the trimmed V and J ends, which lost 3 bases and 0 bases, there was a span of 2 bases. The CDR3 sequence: CASSLMNTEAFF. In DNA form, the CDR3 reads TGTGCCAGCAGTTTGATGAACACTGAAGCTTTCTTT.

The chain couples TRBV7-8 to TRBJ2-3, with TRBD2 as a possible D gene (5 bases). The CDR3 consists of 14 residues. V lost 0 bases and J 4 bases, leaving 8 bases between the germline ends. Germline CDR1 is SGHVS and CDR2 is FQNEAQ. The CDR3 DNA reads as TGTGCCAGCAGCTTAGCGGAGGCCTCAGATACGCAGTATTTT. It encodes CASSLAEASDTQYF.

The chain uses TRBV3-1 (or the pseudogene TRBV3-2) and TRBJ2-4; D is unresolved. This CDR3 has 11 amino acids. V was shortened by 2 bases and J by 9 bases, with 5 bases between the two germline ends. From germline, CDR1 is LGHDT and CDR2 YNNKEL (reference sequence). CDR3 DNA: TGTGCCAGCAGCCAAACTGCCATTCAGTACTTC. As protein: CASSQTAIQYF.

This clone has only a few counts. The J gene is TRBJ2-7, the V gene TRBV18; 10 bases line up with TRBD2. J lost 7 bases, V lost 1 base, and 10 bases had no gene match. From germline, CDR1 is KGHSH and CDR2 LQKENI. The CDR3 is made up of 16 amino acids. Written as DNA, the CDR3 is TGTGCCAGCTCACCACGGCTAGCGGGAGACCCGGGGGAGCAGTACGTC. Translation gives CASSPRLAGDPGEQYV.

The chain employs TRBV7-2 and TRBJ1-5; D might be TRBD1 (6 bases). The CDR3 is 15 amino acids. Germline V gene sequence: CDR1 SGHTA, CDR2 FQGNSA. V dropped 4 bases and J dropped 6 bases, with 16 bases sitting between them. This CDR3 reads CASSYLQGRGQPQHF. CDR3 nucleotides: TGTGCCAGCAGCTATCTACAGGGCCGGGGTCAGCCCCAGCATTTT.